This T cell receptor beta chain was obtained from a study of cytomegalovirus exposure and HLA in healthy donors. Donors sampled were nominally healthy, though unrecorded immune exposures were likely. About this clone: Its target is not known.

PCR involved 60 Vbeta and 13 Jbeta primers. In the authors' workflow: About 11 million shared chains were among the roughly 78 million unique TCR beta chains that a later analysis counted. Assay used: immunoSEQ multiplex PCR; TCRdb lists only in-frame clones, some missing. V, J and clone size are those of that table, while D and trimming were read from the DNA. In the table there are under 200,000 clones, roughly four fifths of which are singletons. Study-wide results and caveats: Association of a missense DCLRE1C variant with TCR beta V- and J-gene trimming was reported in a later analysis.

The CDR3 loop spans 15 amino acids. CDR1 MNHNS and CDR2 SASEGT come from the germline V gene. Between the trimmed V and J ends, which lost 7 bases and 0 bases, there was a span of 12 bases. The sequence derives from a female donor in good health and CMV-seronegative. V and J are TRBV6-1 and TRBJ1-4; no reliable D call. The source material was PBMCs. CDR3 in amino acids: CASTQAYATNEKLFF. The CDR3 DNA follows: TGTGCCAGCACCCAAGCCTATGCAACTAATGAAAAACTGTTTTTT.